Below, 27 T cell receptor beta chains from the same sample are listed, as sequenced in a study of patients and donors after allogeneic stem cell transplantation. TCRdb recomputed calls from the RT-PCR reads with MiXCR, one row per CDR3 protein. The sample lists some 960,000 distinct CDR3 sequences, approximately 18% occurring once. Sequenced sample: blood, either unsorted or a sorted T cell fraction (not recorded which). The receptors were gathered from a human donor who was either an allogeneic HSCT recipient or a stem cell or donor lymphocyte infusion donor (not recorded which). It is not recorded whose cells these are; they may come from a transplant donor.

The chain's CDR3 is CATSDRDQGRETQYF. As DNA, the CDR3 is TGTGCCACCAGTGACCGGGACCAGGGTCGGGAGACCCAGTACTTC. The genes are TRBV24-1 and TRBJ2-5; D may match TRBD1 or TRBD2 (5 bases each). The CDR3 has 15 residues. Germline CDR1 and CDR2: KGHDR and SFDVKD. Deletions cut 4 bases from V and 5 bases from J, with 16 bases between.

This clonotype showed up just a few times. A junction end diverges from the germline sequence, so it may reflect a read error. The chain carries TRBV27 and TRBJ1-1; D might be TRBD1 (5 bases). Germline values: CDR1 MNHEY, CDR2 SMNVEV (reference sequence). This CDR3 has 17 residues. The DNA for the CDR3 is TGTGCCAGCAGTTTATATCGGGGCAGCCTGAGGAACGCTGAAGCTTTCTTT. It encodes CASSLYRGSLRNAEAFF.

The gene calls are TRBV6-5 and TRBJ2-1; 11 nucleotides match TRBD2. CDR3 length: 15 amino acids. The germline V gene encodes CDR1 MNHEY and CDR2 SVGAGI. J gave up 5 bases and V 0 bases, and 0 bases lay outside the gene matches. CDR3 protein: CASSYSGLADNEQFF. DNA of the CDR3: TGTGCCAGCAGTTACTCGGGACTAGCGGACAATGAGCAGTTCTTC.

This clonotype was seen more than once but under ten times. This rearrangement joins TRBV7-2 to TRBJ2-7; no reliable D call. V lost 5 bases and J 0 bases, leaving 11 bases between the germline ends. The CDR3 has 14 amino acids. Germline assignment: CDR1 SGHTA and CDR2 FQGNSA. The CDR3 DNA sequence: TGTGCCAGCAGCCCGCAGCCCCTCTCCTACGAGCAGTACTTC. It codes for CASSPQPLSYEQYF. The full variable domain, rest sourced from reference TRBV7-2 and TRBJ2-7, is GAGVSQSPSNKVTEKGKDVELRCDPISGHTALYWYRQSLGQGLEFLIYFQGNSAPDKSGLPSDRFSAERTGGSVSTLTIQRTQQEDSAVYLCASSPQPLSYEQYFGPGTRLTVT.

This clonotype was detected ten times or more. The V call is TRBV5-1, the J call TRBJ2-7; 11 nucleotides match TRBD2. This CDR3 is built from 15 residues. Germline CDR1 reads SGHRS; CDR2 reads YFSETQ. Trimming removed 4 bases from V and 1 base from J; junction bases left unmatched: 4. The CDR3 DNA reads as TGCGCCAGCAGCCGAACTAGCGGGGGATCCTACGAGCAGTACTTC. Translating it yields CASSRTSGGSYEQYF.

The rearrangement joins TRBV5-6 to TRBJ1-4, with D uncertain. The V gene lost 1 base and the J gene lost 0 bases, with 13 bases spanning the gap. CDR1 and CDR2 from the germline V gene are SGHDT and YYEEEE. CDR3 length: 17 amino acids. CDR3 bases: TGTGCCAGCAGCTTGTTCTCAGGAGTAGCAACTAATGAAAAACTGTTTTTT. Amino acid sequence: CASSLFSGVATNEKLFF.

The chain combines TRBV6-4 with TRBJ2-4, with D maybe TRBD1 (5 bases). The CDR3 covers 15 residues. V lost 1 base, J lost 7 bases, and 14 bases lay in between. Germline V gene sequence: CDR1 MRHNA, CDR2 SNTAGT. CDR3 coding DNA: TGTGCCAGCAGTGACTATGCAGGGATTACGAACATTCAGTACTTC. Protein: CASSDYAGITNIQYF.

The chain employs TRBV5-6 and TRBJ2-1; D is perhaps TRBD2 (7 bases). V was pared by 6 bases and J by 2 bases, with 18 bases between. The CDR3 is 16 amino acids. From germline, CDR1 is SGHDT and CDR2 YYEEEE. The CDR3 loop reads CASINWGGGPYNEQFF. The DNA of the CDR3 is TGTGCCAGCATCAATTGGGGGGGGGGCCCCTACAATGAGCAGTTCTTC. The full variable domain, completed using reference TRBV5-6 and TRBJ2-1, is DAGVTQSPTHLIKTRGQQVTLRCSPKSGHDTVSWYQQALGQGPQFIFQYYEEEERQRGNFPDRFSGHQFPNYSSELNVNALLLGDSALYLCASINWGGGPYNEQFFGPGTRLTVL.

This clonotype occurred once. The rearrangement links TRBV5-1 to TRBJ1-1; D not certain. Germline-derived CDR1 and CDR2 are SGHRS and YFSETQ. Trimming left V 0 bases short and J 4 bases short, with 10 bases between. This CDR3 is built from 14 residues. CDR3 sequence: CASSLGQPSTEAFF. The CDR3 DNA sequence: TGCGCCAGCAGCTTGGGGCAGCCGAGCACTGAAGCTTTCTTT.

This clonotype was detected only a few times. This chain connects TRBV11-2 to TRBJ2-3, with 12 bases aligning to TRBD2. CDR1 is SGHAT and CDR2 is FQNNGV in the germline V gene. The V gene end was trimmed by 3 bases and the J gene end by 5 bases; junction bases not matched to a gene: 12. The CDR3 has 18 amino acids. The CDR3 DNA reads as TGTGCCAGCAGCTTGCGACTAGCGGGGGCCTTCGATCGAGATACGCAGTATTTT. Translation: CASSLRLAGAFDRDTQYF.

The chain uses TRBV18 and TRBJ1-4; D gene uncertain. This CDR3 has 15 amino acids. The V end lost 0 bases, the J end lost 5 bases, and 10 bases lay between the germline ends. In germline, CDR1 is KGHSH, CDR2 LQKENI. The CDR3 loop is CASSPPTMRNEKLFF. The CDR3 nucleotides read TGTGCCAGCTCACCACCGACAATGCGGAATGAAAAACTGTTTTTT.

The chain recombines TRBV7-9 with TRBJ1-1; a possible D gene is TRBD1 (6 bases). CDR3 length: 15 amino acids. The V and J ends lost 7 bases and 3 bases respectively, with 18 bases between them. Germline CDR1 SEHNR, CDR2 FQNEAQ (reference sequence). Written as DNA, the CDR3 is TGTGCCAGCATCCATGGGGGCCGAGGGGACACTGAAGCTTTCTTT. This codes for CASIHGGRGDTEAFF.

The rearrangement joins TRBV20-1 to TRBJ1-2; TRBD1 matches 9 bases. The CDR3 loop spans 14 amino acids. In germline, CDR1 is DFQATT, CDR2 SNEGSKA (reference sequence). V was clipped by 4 bases and J by 5 bases; unmatched bases: 8. The CDR3 is CSATPRTGVYGYTF. CDR3 DNA: TGCAGTGCTACCCCCCGGACAGGGGTGTATGGCTACACCTTC.

The chain links TRBV9 to TRBJ2-1; 9 nucleotides line up with TRBD2. There are 13 residues in the CDR3. From germline, CDR1 is SGDLS and CDR2 YYNGEE. Unmatched junction bases numbered 11, after V lost 4 bases and J lost 15 bases. CDR3 in amino acids: CASSPNVSGRRFF. The CDR3 DNA reads TGTGCCAGCAGCCCCAATGTTAGCGGGAGAAGGTTCTTC.

V is TRBV28 and J is TRBJ2-7, with TRBD1 identical over 8 bases. The CDR3 spans 16 residues. Germline assignment: CDR1 MDHEN and CDR2 SYDVKM. With 2 bases clipped from V and 0 bases from J, the junction kept 6 bases outside the gene matches. This CDR3 is CASSLQGQGLSYEQYF. The CDR3 DNA reads as TGTGCCAGCAGTTTACAAGGACAGGGCCTCTCCTACGAGCAGTACTTC.

In this sample, this clonotype turned up many times. This chain links TRBV12-3 or TRBV12-4 with TRBJ1-2, with D possibly TRBD1 on 5 matching bases. The CDR3 consists of 12 residues. V was trimmed by 0 bases and J by 6 bases, leaving 5 bases between them. This CDR3 is CASSLAGHGYTF. The CDR3 nucleotides read TGTGCCAGCAGTTTAGCGGGGCATGGCTACACCTTC.

The chain couples TRBV12-3 or TRBV12-4 to TRBJ2-5, with TRBD2 matching 9 bases. The junction had 4 bases not matched to a gene; V was cut back by 6 bases and J by 5 bases. The CDR3 is made up of 13 amino acids. CDR3: CASRPGLAETQYF. DNA for the CDR3: TGTGCCAGCAGGCCGGGACTAGCTGAGACCCAGTACTTC.

This clonotype was seen a handful of times. CDR3 DNA sequence: TGTGCCAGCAGACCTCAGGGGGACAATCAGCCCCAGCATTTT. As protein: CASRPQGDNQPQHF. The rearrangement links TRBV12-3 or TRBV12-4 to TRBJ1-5, with 7 bases matching TRBD1. V lost 6 bases to trimming and J lost 3 bases; unmatched junction nucleotides: 5. The CDR3 is 14 amino acids.

This clonotype was detected only a few times. The gene calls are TRBV24-1 and TRBJ2-1; 8 nucleotides line up with TRBD2. Germline trimming cut 3 bases from V and 6 bases from J; bases unmatched to any gene: 9. The CDR3 length is 16 residues. The germline V gene encodes CDR1 KGHDR and CDR2 SFDVKD. The CDR3 bases are TGTGCCACCAGTGATACTTCGGGACTAGGTGCCAATGAGCAGTTCTTC. Translation: CATSDTSGLGANEQFF.

The chain couples TRBV12-3 or TRBV12-4 to TRBJ1-2; 10 bases are a match to TRBD1. V lost 7 bases and J lost 4; bases outside the gene matches: 9. This CDR3 is built from 15 residues. CDR3 nucleotides: TGTGCCAGCACCTTGACAGGGGGCTTAGGCTATGGCTACACCTTC. Translation gives CASTLTGGLGYGYTF.

The chain carries TRBV10-3 and TRBJ1-2, with TRBD1 matching 10 bases. Per the germline V gene, CDR1 is ENHRY and CDR2 is SYGVKD. This CDR3 is 16 amino acids long. J was trimmed by 3 bases and V by 3 bases; bases with no gene match: 7. In DNA, the CDR3 is TGTGCCATCAGTGACTCCGGGACAGGGGATGACTATGGCTACACCTTC. The encoded protein is CAISDSGTGDDYGYTF.

V usage is TRBV3-1 and J usage is TRBJ2-1, with D hard to call. In germline, CDR1 is LGHDT, CDR2 YNNKEL (reference sequence). Trimming left V 7 bases short and J 4 bases short, with 14 bases between. This CDR3 is built from 14 residues. This chain's CDR3 is CASTERVVYNEQFF. The CDR3 bases are TGTGCCAGCACCGAAAGGGTTGTTTACAATGAGCAGTTCTTC.

This clonotype turned up a few times. The chain links TRBV7-2 to TRBJ2-1, with TRBD2 identical over 11 bases. CDR1 and CDR2 (germline): SGHTA, FQGNSA. The CDR3 runs to 15 residues. J lost 7 bases, V lost 5 bases, and 7 bases had no gene match. The CDR3 here is CASSPGGLAVNEQFF. For the CDR3, the DNA is TGTGCCAGCAGCCCAGGGGGACTAGCGGTAAATGAGCAGTTCTTC.

V is TRBV7-8 and J is TRBJ2-7; 7 nucleotides align to TRBD1. J was trimmed by 2 bases and V by 5 bases; bases with no gene match: 15. CDR3 size: 17 residues. The germline CDR1 and CDR2 sequences are SGHVS and FQNEAQ. CDR3 sequence: CASSPRTSGTVTYEQYF. The CDR3 DNA sequence: TGTGCCAGCAGCCCCCGGACGTCGGGGACAGTCACCTACGAGCAGTACTTC.

This clonotype has only a few counts. The chain joins TRBV3-1 to TRBJ1-4; D perhaps matches TRBD1 (6 bases). Deletions cut 4 bases from V and 7 bases from J, with 13 bases between. Germline CDR1 reads LGHDT; CDR2 reads YNNKEL (reference sequence). The length of the CDR3 is 14 residues. The CDR3 region is CASSPTGFLEKLFF. CDR3 DNA: TGTGCCAGCAGCCCCACAGGGTTCCTTGAAAAACTGTTTTTT.

A few counts support this clonotype. The chain joins TRBV12-3 or TRBV12-4 to TRBJ2-5, with 11 bases aligning to TRBD2. The CDR3 runs to 13 residues. The V and J ends lost 8 bases and 5 bases, in that order; junction bases with no gene match: 4. CDR3 DNA: TGTGCCAGCCTTAGCGGGGGGGAGGAGACCCAGTACTTC. Its translation: CASLSGGEETQYF.

J is TRBJ2-6 and V is TRBV7-6; 8 nucleotides agree with TRBD2. Germline trimming cut 5 bases from V and 0 bases from J; bases unmatched to any gene: 15. CDR1 and CDR2 (germline): SGHVS, FNYEAQ. The CDR3 has 20 amino acids. The CDR3 spells CASSGKGWRGAISGANVLTF. CDR3 DNA: TGTGCCAGCAGCGGAAAGGGGTGGCGGGGGGCCATCTCTGGGGCCAACGTCCTGACTTTC.